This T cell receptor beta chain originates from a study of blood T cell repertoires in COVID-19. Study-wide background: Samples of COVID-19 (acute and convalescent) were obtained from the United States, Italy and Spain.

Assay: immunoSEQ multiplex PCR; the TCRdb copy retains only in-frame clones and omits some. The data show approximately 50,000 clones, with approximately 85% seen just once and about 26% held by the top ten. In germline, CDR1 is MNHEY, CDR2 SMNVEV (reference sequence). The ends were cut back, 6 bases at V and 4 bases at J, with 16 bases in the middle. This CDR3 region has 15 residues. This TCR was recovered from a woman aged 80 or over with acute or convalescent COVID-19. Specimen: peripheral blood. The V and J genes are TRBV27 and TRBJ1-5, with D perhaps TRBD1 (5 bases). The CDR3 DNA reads TGTGCCAGCAGCGGCCGGACATCGGGTAATCAGCCCCAGCATTTT. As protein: CASSGRTSGNQPQHF.